The clone carrying this T cell receptor (beta chain) has just a few counts. Antigen: not known. This specimen comes from a study of T cells after yellow fever vaccination. Study-level results: After the booster, roughly 96% of CD4 and about nine tenths of CD8 primary-response clones were re-detected. The bulk population could contribute abundant contaminating clonotypes to FACS-sorted repertoires. Though it reached lower strength, the secondary response hit its peak faster, day 5 versus 15.

It was through 5'RACE template switching that TCR cDNA was made, with a universal primer site and UMIs added. TCRdb re-called the 5' RACE reads with MiXCR, one entry per CDR3 protein. The table shows 300,000 to 350,000 distinct CDR3 sequences, with almost 4% occurring only once. V lost 1 base, J lost 4 bases, and 14 bases lay in between. The CDR3 extends over 15 amino acids. Looked up from germline, CDR1 is SGHTA and CDR2 is FQGNSA. This chain uses TRBV7-2 with TRBJ2-7; D may be TRBD1 or TRBD2 (6 bases each). The sequence was obtained from a man aged 18 to 30 who received the YFV17D yellow fever vaccine. Here the sequenced sample was PBMCs, taken 5 days after the yellow fever booster vaccination. The CDR3 bases are TGTGCCAGCAGCTTAGGAGGCGGGACACAATACGAGCAGTACTTC. As protein: CASSLGGGTQYEQYF.